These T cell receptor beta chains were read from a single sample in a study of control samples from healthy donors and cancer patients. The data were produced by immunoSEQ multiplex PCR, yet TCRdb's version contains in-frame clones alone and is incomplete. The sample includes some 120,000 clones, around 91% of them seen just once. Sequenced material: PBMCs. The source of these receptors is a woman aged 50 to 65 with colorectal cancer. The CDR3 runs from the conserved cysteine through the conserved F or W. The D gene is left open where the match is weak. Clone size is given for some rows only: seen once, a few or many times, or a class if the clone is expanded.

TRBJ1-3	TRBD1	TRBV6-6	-	TGTGCCAGCAGGCGGGACAGGAACTCTGGAAACACCATATATTTT	CASRRDRNSGNTIYF
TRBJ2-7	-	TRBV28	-	TGTGCCAGCAGTTTATTACCGTACGAGCAGTACTTC	CASSLLPYEQYF
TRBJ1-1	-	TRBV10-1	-	TGCGCCAGCGGCAGACCACCATCCGGGAACACTGAAGCTTTCTTT	CASGRPPSGNTEAFF
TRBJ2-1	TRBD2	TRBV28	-	TGTGCCAGCAGTTTGCGACTAGCGGCTCAATACAATGAGCAGTTCTTC	CASSLRLAAQYNEQFF
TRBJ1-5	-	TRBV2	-	TGTGCCAGCAGTGACAGGGAGCGACAGCCCCAGCATTTT	CASSDRERQPQHF
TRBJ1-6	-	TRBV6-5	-	TGTGCCAGCAGGCAACAGGGTAGAAATTCACCCCTCCACTTT	CASRQQGRNSPLHF
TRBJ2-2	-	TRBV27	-	TGTGCCAGCAGTTTACGCAGAAGTTACACCGGGGAGCTGTTTTTT	CASSLRRSYTGELFF
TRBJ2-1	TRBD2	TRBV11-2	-	TGTGCCAGCAGACCAACGACTAGCCAATACAATGAGCAGTTCTTC	CASRPTTSQYNEQFF
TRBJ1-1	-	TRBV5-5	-	TGTGCCAGCTTACCTGGGGGCACTGAAGCTTTCTTT	CASLPGGTEAFF
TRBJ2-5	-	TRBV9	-	TGTGCCAGCAGCGAAGACAGGCGCCGGGGGACCCAGTACTTC	CASSEDRRRGTQYF
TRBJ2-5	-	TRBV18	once	TGTGCCAGCACCCTAAGCTCCCAAGAGACCCAGTACTTC	CASTLSSQETQYF
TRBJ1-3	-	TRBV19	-	TGTGCCAGCAGCGTTTTCTCTGGAAACACCATATATTTT	CASSVFSGNTIYF
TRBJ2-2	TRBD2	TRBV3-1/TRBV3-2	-	TGTGCCAGCAGCCAAGAAGGACTAGCGGAGAACACCGGGGAGCTGTTTTTT	CASSQEGLAENTGELFF
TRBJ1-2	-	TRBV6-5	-	TGTGCCAGCAGTTACTCTCCCCGGGGCGGTGCGCTGGGCTACACCTTC	CASSYSPRGGALGYTF
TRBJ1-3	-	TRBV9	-	TGTGCCAGCAGCCCGTTACCTGGAAACACCATATATTTT	CASSPLPGNTIYF
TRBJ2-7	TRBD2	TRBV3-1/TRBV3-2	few	TGTGCCAGCAGCCAAGAGGCTAGCGGGAGGAACGAGCAGTACTTC	CASSQEASGRNEQYF
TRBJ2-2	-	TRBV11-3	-	TGTGCCAGCAGCCCACAGTCCCAGGCGCCCGGGGAGCTGTTTTTT	CASSPQSQAPGELFF
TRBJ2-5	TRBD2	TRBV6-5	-	TGTGCCAGCCTGTCGGCGGGAGTTTCTGAGACCCAGTACTTC	CASLSAGVSETQYF
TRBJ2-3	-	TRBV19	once	TGTGCCAGTAGTATGCTTGCGGGCCGGGTGGATACGCAGTATTTT	CASSMLAGRVDTQYF
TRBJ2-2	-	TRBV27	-	TGTGCCAGTAGTAGCGACCTCAACGCTCGCGGGGAGCTGTTTTTT	CASSSDLNARGELFF
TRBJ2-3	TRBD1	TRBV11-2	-	TGTGCCAGCAGCGGGACAGGGGCCCGCACAGATACGCAGTATTTT	CASSGTGARTDTQYF
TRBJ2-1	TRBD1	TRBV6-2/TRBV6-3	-	TGTGCCAGCAGTAAACGGACAGGGGGGGGTAGGCCCAATGAGCAGTTCTTC	CASSKRTGGGRPNEQFF
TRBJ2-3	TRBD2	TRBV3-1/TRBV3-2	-	TGTGCCAGCAGCCCCGTACTAGCGACGGGAACAGATACGCAGTATTTT	CASSPVLATGTDTQYF
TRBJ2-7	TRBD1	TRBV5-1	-	TGCGCCAGCAGTATGTCCCAGACAGGGGGAAGTTACGAGCAGTACTTC	CASSMSQTGGSYEQYF
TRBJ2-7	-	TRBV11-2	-	TGTGCCAGCAGCTTAGTCCCGGGATCCTACGAGCAGTACTTC	CASSLVPGSYEQYF